This T cell receptor beta chain appears in the sequencing data of a study of T cell responses to AZD1222 COVID-19 vaccine. Study results and caveats: Targeting of unmutated variant regions was reportedly seen in nearly half of spike-specific TCRs. Mostly white British, mostly female donors; authors suggested clonal diversity may be underestimated.

Points on this clone: Its antigen remains unknown.

The CDR3 totals 13 residues. Trimming cost V 5 bases and J 4 bases, with 12 bases left between them. The method was immunoSEQ multiplex PCR; TCRdb's version includes in-frame clones alone and lacks a portion of them. The table has approximately 130,000 clones, around 89% seen once. The V call is TRBV12-3 or TRBV12-4, the J call TRBJ2-7, with D possibly TRBD2 on 5 matching bases. This TCR came from an adult who received the AZD1222 COVID-19 vaccine. The material was peripheral blood, obtained 28 days after the second AZD1222 dose. The CDR3 sequence: CASSILTGYEQYF. Here the CDR3 DNA reads TGTGCCAGCAGTATCCTGACGGGGTACGAGCAGTACTTC.